One TCR beta chain is described in this entry. The target antigen is unknown. Assay used: immunoSEQ multiplex PCR; TCRdb lists only in-frame clones, some missing. This sample has some 90,000 clones, with just over 90% found just once. The germline gives CDR1 ENHRY, CDR2 SYGVKD. The V and J ends lost 7 bases and 1 base, in that order; junction bases with no gene match: 9. The CDR3 covers 15 residues. These data are taken from a study of graft-versus-host responses after intestinal transplantation. About the study: Anti-thymocyte globulin induction was given to all recipients, followed by tacrolimus and steroids for roughly 3 years. The study, taken as a whole, reports: When patients had graft-donor T cell macrochimerism, their allografts held high graft-versus-host to host-versus-graft clonal ratios.

This receptor was taken from a human donor who received an intestinal transplant. This rearrangement joins TRBV10-3 to TRBJ1-1, with 7 nucleotides matching TRBD1. Specimen: unstimulated CD8+ T cells sorted from spleen or lymph node cells, collected before intestinal transplant. The CDR3 coding sequence is TGTGCCATCACTAACAACAGGGGAGGGAACACTGAAGCTTTCTTT. Its translation: CAITNNRGGNTEAFF.